The T cell receptor beta chain under discussion was sequenced for a study of control samples from healthy donors and cancer patients. CDR1 is LNHDA, CDR2 SQIVND, per germline (reference sequence). Trimming removed 3 bases from V and 3 bases from J, with 17 bases in between. CDR3 size: 16 residues. Sequenced by immunoSEQ multiplex PCR; TCRdb stores in-frame clones only, minus some. Counted here are approximately 79,000 clones, 89% occurring once; the ten biggest clones make up 6.5% to 8.5%. Sequenced input: blood. The receptor was derived from a man in his forties or fifties in good health. V usage is TRBV19 and J usage is TRBJ1-1, with D uncertain. The CDR3 reads CASSMVSVGPDTEAFF. CDR3 in DNA: TGTGCCAGTAGTATGGTTTCGGTAGGGCCCGACACTGAAGCTTTCTTT. Supplemented by reference TRBV19 and TRBJ1-1, the full variable domain reads DGGITQSPKYLFRKEGQNVTLSCEQNLNHDAMYWYRQDPGQGLRLIYYSQIVNDFQKGDIAEGYSVSREKKESFPLTVTSAQKNPTAFYLCASSMVSVGPDTEAFFGQGTRLTVV.